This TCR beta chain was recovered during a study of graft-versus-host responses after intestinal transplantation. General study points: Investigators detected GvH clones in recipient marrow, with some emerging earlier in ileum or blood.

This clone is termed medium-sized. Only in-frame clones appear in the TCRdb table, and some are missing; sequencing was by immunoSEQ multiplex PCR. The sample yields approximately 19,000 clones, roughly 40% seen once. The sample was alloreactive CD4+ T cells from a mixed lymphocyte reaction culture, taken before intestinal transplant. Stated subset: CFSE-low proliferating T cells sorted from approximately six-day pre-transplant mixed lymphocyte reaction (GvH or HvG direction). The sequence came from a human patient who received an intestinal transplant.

Here the CDR3 reads CASTGVRGYGYTF. The CDR3 DNA reads TGTGCCAGTACGGGGGTGAGAGGATATGGCTACACCTTC. The chain employs TRBV19 and TRBJ1-2; D perhaps matches TRBD1 (5 bases). The germline V gene encodes CDR1 LNHDA and CDR2 SQIVND (reference sequence). This CDR3 spans 13 amino acids. The germline V and J ends were trimmed by 7 bases and 5 bases, with 14 bases remaining between them.